The entry below gives a single T cell receptor (beta chain) sequence along with its context. The CDR3 runs 13 residues. V lost 4 bases and J lost 7; bases outside the gene matches: 6. CDR1 and CDR2 from the germline V gene are SGHKS and YYEKEE (reference sequence). This sample is drawn from a study of control samples from healthy donors and cancer patients. Sequenced by immunoSEQ multiplex PCR; TCRdb stores in-frame clones only, minus some. The table shows roughly 130,000 clones, with 75% to 95% occurring only once. This chain joins TRBV5-5 and TRBJ2-7, with TRBD2 identical over 9 bases. The sequencing sample was made of blood. This TCR came from a man aged 18 to 35 in good health. The DNA for the CDR3 is TGTGCCAGCAGCGACCTAGCGGGGTATGAGCAGTACTTC. Translating gives CASSDLAGYEQYF. The variable domain in full, completed from reference TRBV5-5 and TRBJ2-7, reads DAGVTQSPTHLIKTRGQQVTLRCSPISGHKSVSWYQQVLGQGPQFIFQYYEKEERGRGNFPDRFSARQFPNYSSELNVNALLLGDSALYLCASSDLAGYEQYFGPGTRLTVT.